This T cell receptor (beta chain) was documented in a study of blood T cell repertoires in COVID-19. Study details: Sources were T cells, B-cell-depleted T cells, or PBMCs; the material itself was cDNA or gDNA.

In the authors' workflow: The authors estimated nucleated cell counts from reference gene primer amplification. Here immunoSEQ multiplex PCR was the method, and the copy in TCRdb shows in-frame clones only, minus some. D and trimming were read from the DNA, whereas the V and J calls and clone size are those reported in that table. The table has approximately 220,000 clones, roughly 80% seen once. CDR3 length: 16 residues. The germline gives CDR1 SGHKS, CDR2 YYEKEE (reference sequence). J lost 2 bases, V lost 4 bases, and 12 bases had no gene match. This clonotype originated in a woman of 80 years or more with acute or convalescent COVID-19. Sequences were obtained from peripheral blood. The genes are TRBV5-5 and TRBJ2-7; TRBD1 matches at 7 bases. The CDR3 nucleotides are TGTGCCAGCAGCGGGGGACAGATAATAAGTACCTACGAGCAGTACTTC. It translates to CASSGGQIISTYEQYF.